This TCR beta chain was found in a study of blood T cell repertoires in COVID-19 (dated by TCRdb to 2018 to 2020). For the wider study: Samples covering the acute and convalescent phases of COVID-19 were provided by collaborators in the United States, Italy and Spain. Deeply sampled blood TCRbeta repertoires from subjects exposed to, actively infected with, or recovered from COVID-19 were included in the dataset. The prospective study material was composed of cDNA or gDNA derived from T cells, B-cell-depleted T cells, or PBMCs. The samples were drawn from the first 160 participants of the ongoing ImmuneRACE study and from 1,200 or so subjects provided by 6 global collaborators. Nearly every sample came with metadata listing a de-identified subject ID, COVID-19 status, age in years and sex. Where HLA class I and class II types were available, the types were taken from metadata supplied by the sample provider, not from assay-based typing. A freely available public database, intended as a resource for researchers studying the immune response to SARS-CoV-2, is where the repertoires were released.

Worth noting for this clone: What antigen it recognizes has not been identified. The sample holds no much larger clone one base away, and base qualities are not on file.

Its CDR3 holds 12 amino acids, cysteine through phenylalanine. Just the 36-base CDR3 DNA is kept, in frame starting at base 1. Trimming at the junction amounts to 1 base on V and 11 bases on J, and the germline ends lie 9 bases apart. For CDR1 and CDR2, the germline V gene (reference sequence) lists LGHDT and YNNKEL. Enrolling through a virtual design, the prospective study's participants ranged in age from roughly 18 to 90 years and lived across about two dozen United States geographic areas. To assign participants to cohorts, the prospective study relied on clinical history that participants themselves reported in a screening survey and a study questionnaire. Each participant in the prospective study had whole blood, serum and a nasopharyngeal or oropharyngeal swab collected by mobile phlebotomists. Additional blood draws and questionnaires over an approximately two-month period could optionally be provided by prospective study participants. Prospective study blood samples were shipped either frozen or at room temperature before DNA extraction.

The immunoSEQ Assay, a bias-controlled multiplex PCR, was used to amplify TCRbeta CDR3 regions from genomic DNA. As for the authors' bioinformatics: Within the assay, amplification of reference gene primers was used to estimate how many nucleated cells each sample contained. Sequence reads were collapsed and filtered to measure the absolute abundance of every unique TCRbeta CDR3 rearrangement. For each sample, productive Simpson clonality was calculated as the square root of Simpson's diversity index over productive rearrangements. TCRdb took over this immuneACCESS table, retaining in-frame rearrangements with V and J assigned. Such tables are incomplete; in checked studies, under half of the missing clones stem from an unresolved V gene, and the remainder is unexplained. D and trimming come from the DNA, and the V and J calls and clone size come from that table. This sample gives 200,000 to 300,000 clones in total; roughly 88% of them show up just once. About 2.3% of the sample rests with the top ten.

Overall study outcomes, separate from this receptor: Clinical and demographic metadata were provided uncurated, with the amount varying by source and participant.

This receptor was obtained from a woman in her 40s with acute COVID-19. Input material: PBMCs or T cells enriched from blood (not recorded which). The chain was built from TRBV3-1 (or the pseudogene TRBV3-2) and TRBJ1-5; TRBD1 could be the D gene, as 6 bases match. CDR3 loop: CASSQGGPAQHF. In nucleotides, the sequence is TGTGCCAGCAGCCAAGGGGGGCCAGCCCAGCATTTT.